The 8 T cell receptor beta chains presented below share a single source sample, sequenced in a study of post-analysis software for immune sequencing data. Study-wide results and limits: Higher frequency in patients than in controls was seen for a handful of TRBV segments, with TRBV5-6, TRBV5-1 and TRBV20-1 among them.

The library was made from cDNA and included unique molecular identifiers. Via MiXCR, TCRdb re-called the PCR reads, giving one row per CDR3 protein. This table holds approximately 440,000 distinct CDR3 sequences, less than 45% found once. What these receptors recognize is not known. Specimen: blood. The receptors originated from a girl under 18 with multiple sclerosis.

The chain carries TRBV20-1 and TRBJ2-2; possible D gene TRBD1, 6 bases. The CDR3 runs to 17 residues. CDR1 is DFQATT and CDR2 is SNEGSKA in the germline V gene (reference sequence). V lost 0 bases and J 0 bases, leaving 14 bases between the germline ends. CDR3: CSARDPGHLTNTGELFF. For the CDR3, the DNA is TGCAGTGCTAGAGATCCGGGACACCTGACGAACACCGGGGAGCTGTTTTTT.

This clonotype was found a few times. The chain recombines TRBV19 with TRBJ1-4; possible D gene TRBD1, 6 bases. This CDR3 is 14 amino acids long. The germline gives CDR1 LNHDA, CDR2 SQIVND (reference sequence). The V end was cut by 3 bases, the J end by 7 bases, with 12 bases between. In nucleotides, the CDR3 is TGTGCCAGTAGTATGTGGCAGGGGAGTGAAAAACTGTTTTTT. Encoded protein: CASSMWQGSEKLFF.

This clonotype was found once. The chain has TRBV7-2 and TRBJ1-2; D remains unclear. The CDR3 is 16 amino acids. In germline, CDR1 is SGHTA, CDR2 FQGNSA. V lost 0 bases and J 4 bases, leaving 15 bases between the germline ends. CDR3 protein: CASSLASQFGIYGYTF. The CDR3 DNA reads TGTGCCAGCAGCTTAGCATCGCAGTTTGGCATCTATGGCTACACCTTC.

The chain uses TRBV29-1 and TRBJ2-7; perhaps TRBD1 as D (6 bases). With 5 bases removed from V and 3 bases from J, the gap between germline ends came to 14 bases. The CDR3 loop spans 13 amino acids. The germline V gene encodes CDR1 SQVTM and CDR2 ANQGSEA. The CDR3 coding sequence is TGCAGCGTTTCGACAGGAGAAGTCTACGAGCAGTACTTC. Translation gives CSVSTGEVYEQYF.

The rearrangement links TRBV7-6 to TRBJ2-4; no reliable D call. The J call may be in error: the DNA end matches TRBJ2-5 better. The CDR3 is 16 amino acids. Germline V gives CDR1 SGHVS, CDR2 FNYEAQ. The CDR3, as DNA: TGTGCCAGCAGCTTGATTGCGTCCGAGCCAAGGGAGACCCAGTACTTC. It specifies CASSLIASEPRETQYF.

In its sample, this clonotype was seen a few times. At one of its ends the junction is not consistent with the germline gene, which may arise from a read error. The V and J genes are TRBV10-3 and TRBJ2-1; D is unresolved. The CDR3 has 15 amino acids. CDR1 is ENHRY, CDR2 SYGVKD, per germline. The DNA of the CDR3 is TGTGCCATCAGGGCAGTGGGAAACTCCTACAATGGGCAGTTCTTC. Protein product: CAIRAVGNSYNGQFF.

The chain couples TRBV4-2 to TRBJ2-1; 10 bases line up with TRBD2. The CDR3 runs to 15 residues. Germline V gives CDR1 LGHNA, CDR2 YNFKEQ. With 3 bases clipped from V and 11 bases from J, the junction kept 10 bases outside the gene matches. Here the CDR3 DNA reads TGTGCCAGCAGCCAGGAAGCGGGAGGGTATAATAAGCAGTTCTTC. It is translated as CASSQEAGGYNKQFF.

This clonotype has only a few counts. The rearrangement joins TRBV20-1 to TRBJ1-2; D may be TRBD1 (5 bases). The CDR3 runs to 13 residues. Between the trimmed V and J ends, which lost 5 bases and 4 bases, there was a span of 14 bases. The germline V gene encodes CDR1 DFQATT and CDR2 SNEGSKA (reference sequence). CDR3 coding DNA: TGCAGTGCTCCGGGGCAGGCCGTCTATGGCTACACCTTC. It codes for CSAPGQAVYGYTF.